These 2 T cell receptor beta chains share one sample of origin, sequenced in a study of blood T cell repertoires in COVID-19. Repertoires were generated with immunoSEQ multiplex PCR, while TCRdb's copy carries only in-frame clones and drops some. This table holds about 130,000 clones, approximately 88% found once. The specimen sequenced was peripheral blood. The receptors were sampled from a man aged 45-65 years with acute or convalescent COVID-19.

This clone has only a few counts. The V and J genes are TRBV28 and TRBJ1-5; D might be TRBD1 (6 bases). V was pared by 7 bases and J by 5 bases, with 18 bases between. This CDR3 contains 15 residues. Germline V gives CDR1 MDHEN, CDR2 SYDVKM. The CDR3 sequence: CASNSGTLLYQPQHF. Here the CDR3 DNA reads TGTGCCAGCAATTCCGGGACACTTCTCTATCAGCCCCAGCATTTT.

This chain links TRBV9 with TRBJ2-1; 10 positions agree with TRBD2. The CDR3 has 17 amino acids. V was pared by 2 bases and J by 0 bases, with 5 bases of the junction left unmatched. Germline CDR1 and CDR2: SGDLS and YYNGEE. CDR3: CASSVSGGVSSYNEQFF. In nucleotides, the CDR3 is TGTGCCAGCAGCGTGAGCGGGGGGGTGAGCTCCTACAATGAGCAGTTCTTC.